A selection of T cell receptor beta chains follows, all from one sample in a study of CD8+ T cells in alopecia areata. Assay: immunoSEQ multiplex PCR; the TCRdb copy retains only in-frame clones and omits some. The repertoire consists of 150,000 to 200,000 clones, with around 60% occurring once and the leading ten covering approximately 14%. This specimen was CD4+ T cells sorted from blood, taken at week 0. The receptors come from a human donor with alopecia areata. Each CDR3 is given with its conserved first and last residue. The D gene is left open where the match is weak. The size entry is marked missing in some rows and otherwise reads once, few, many or a size class.

v_call: TRBV30
clone_size: .
j_call: TRBJ1-1
d_call: .
cdr3_aa: CAWALGGSSTEAFF
cdr3_nt: TGTGCCTGGGCCCTAGGGGGGTCTAGCACTGAAGCTTTCTTT

v_call: TRBV5-1
clone_size: many
j_call: TRBJ2-7
d_call: .
cdr3_aa: CASKGGSKSYEQYF
cdr3_nt: TGCGCCAGCAAAGGAGGCAGCAAATCCTACGAGCAGTACTTC

v_call: TRBV18
clone_size: .
j_call: TRBJ1-2
d_call: .
cdr3_aa: CASSPRAQDGYTF
cdr3_nt: TGTGCCAGCTCACCACGCGCACAGGATGGCTACACCTTC

v_call: TRBV4-2
clone_size: .
j_call: TRBJ1-1
d_call: .
cdr3_aa: CASSPLKMLGMNTEAFF
cdr3_nt: TGTGCCAGCAGCCCCTTAAAGATGCTGGGGATGAACACTGAAGCTTTCTTT

v_call: TRBV6-5
clone_size: .
j_call: TRBJ2-5
d_call: .
cdr3_aa: CASRRGRRETQYF
cdr3_nt: TGTGCCAGCAGGAGGGGGAGGCGAGAGACCCAGTACTTC

v_call: TRBV5-1
clone_size: .
j_call: TRBJ2-7
d_call: .
cdr3_aa: CASSFRDSRRSYEQYF
cdr3_nt: TGCGCCAGCAGCTTCAGGGACTCCCGGCGCTCCTACGAGCAGTACTTC

v_call: TRBV7-2
clone_size: few
j_call: TRBJ2-3
d_call: .
cdr3_aa: CASSFTVDTQYF
cdr3_nt: TGTGCCAGCAGCTTTACGGTGGATACGCAGTATTTT

v_call: TRBV30
clone_size: .
j_call: TRBJ1-5
d_call: .
cdr3_aa: CAWTGRGGQPQHF
cdr3_nt: TGTGCCTGGACAGGCAGGGGTGGTCAGCCCCAGCATTTT

v_call: TRBV28
clone_size: few
j_call: TRBJ2-5
d_call: TRBD1
cdr3_aa: CASSLAGQGRETQYF
cdr3_nt: TGTGCCAGCAGTTTAGCGGGACAGGGGAGAGAGACCCAGTACTTC

v_call: TRBV29-1
clone_size: .
j_call: TRBJ1-4
d_call: TRBD1
cdr3_aa: CSVSGQLNEKLFF
cdr3_nt: TGCAGCGTGTCGGGACAGCTTAATGAAAAACTGTTTTTT

v_call: TRBV5-6
clone_size: .
j_call: TRBJ1-3
d_call: .
cdr3_aa: CASSFAGENSGNTIYF
cdr3_nt: TGTGCCAGCAGCTTCGCAGGAGAAAACTCTGGAAACACCATATATTTT

v_call: TRBV2
clone_size: .
j_call: TRBJ1-5
d_call: .
cdr3_aa: CASSDLTAINQPQHF
cdr3_nt: TGTGCCAGCAGTGATTTGACAGCAATCAATCAGCCCCAGCATTTT

v_call: TRBV25-1
clone_size: .
j_call: TRBJ2-2
d_call: TRBD2
cdr3_aa: CASSAWTSGGAFGGELFF
cdr3_nt: TGTGCCAGCAGTGCGTGGACTAGCGGGGGGGCCTTCGGCGGGGAGCTGTTTTTT

v_call: TRBV5-1
clone_size: few
j_call: TRBJ2-3
d_call: .
cdr3_aa: CASSLEVTDTQYF
cdr3_nt: TGCGCCAGCAGCTTGGAAGTCACAGATACGCAGTATTTT

v_call: TRBV4-2
clone_size: .
j_call: TRBJ2-3
d_call: .
cdr3_aa: CASSQMGTDTQYF
cdr3_nt: TGTGCCAGCAGCCAGATGGGGACAGATACGCAGTATTTT

v_call: TRBV9
clone_size: .
j_call: TRBJ2-2
d_call: .
cdr3_aa: CASSPRGGSGELFF
cdr3_nt: TGTGCCAGCAGCCCCCGAGGTGGTTCAGGGGAGCTGTTTTTT

v_call: TRBV10-1
clone_size: .
j_call: TRBJ2-7
d_call: .
cdr3_aa: CASSTAGDPYEQYF
cdr3_nt: TGCGCCAGCAGTACGGCAGGTGATCCTTACGAGCAGTACTTC

v_call: TRBV7-9
clone_size: .
j_call: TRBJ2-7
d_call: TRBD1
cdr3_aa: CASSPRQGNYEQYF
cdr3_nt: TGTGCCAGCAGCCCCAGACAGGGGAACTACGAGCAGTACTTC

v_call: TRBV29-1
clone_size: .
j_call: TRBJ2-1
d_call: TRBD2
cdr3_aa: CSVKLAGNYNEQFF
cdr3_nt: TGCAGCGTTAAACTAGCGGGCAACTACAATGAGCAGTTCTTC

v_call: TRBV29-1
clone_size: .
j_call: TRBJ2-7
d_call: TRBD1
cdr3_aa: CSVDTRGAGQGGYEQYF
cdr3_nt: TGCAGCGTTGACACCCGAGGGGCCGGACAGGGAGGCTACGAGCAGTACTTC

v_call: TRBV29-1
clone_size: .
j_call: TRBJ1-4
d_call: .
cdr3_aa: CSVARVGEKLFF
cdr3_nt: TGCAGCGTTGCCAGGGTGGGAGAAAAACTGTTTTTT

v_call: TRBV27
clone_size: few
j_call: TRBJ2-3
d_call: .
cdr3_aa: CASSRDRTDTQYF
cdr3_nt: TGTGCCAGCAGTCGGGACCGCACAGATACGCAGTATTTT

v_call: TRBV5-1
clone_size: .
j_call: TRBJ2-7
d_call: .
cdr3_aa: CASSLAGSYEQYF
cdr3_nt: TGCGCCAGCAGCTTGGCAGGCAGCTACGAGCAGTACTTC

v_call: TRBV19
clone_size: few
j_call: TRBJ1-6
d_call: TRBD1
cdr3_aa: CASSIASGTGSSPLHF
cdr3_nt: TGTGCCAGTAGTATCGCCTCCGGGACAGGGTCTTCACCCCTCCACTTT

v_call: TRBV5-6
clone_size: .
j_call: TRBJ2-3
d_call: .
cdr3_aa: CASSLDRTDTQYF
cdr3_nt: TGTGCCAGCAGCTTGGACAGGACAGATACGCAGTATTTT

v_call: TRBV30
clone_size: .
j_call: TRBJ1-1
d_call: .
cdr3_aa: CAWRTAGNTEAFF
cdr3_nt: TGTGCCTGGAGGACGGCGGGAAACACTGAAGCTTTCTTT

v_call: TRBV7-3
clone_size: .
j_call: TRBJ2-1
d_call: .
cdr3_aa: CASSLIPSSADEQFF
cdr3_nt: TGTGCCAGCAGCTTAATCCCCTCTAGCGCCGATGAGCAGTTCTTC

v_call: TRBV30
clone_size: few
j_call: TRBJ1-4
d_call: .
cdr3_aa: CAWSPQGEKLFF
cdr3_nt: TGTGCCTGGAGCCCCCAGGGCGAAAAACTGTTTTTT

v_call: TRBV30
clone_size: few
j_call: TRBJ2-7
d_call: .
cdr3_aa: CAWSVEQFSGQYF
cdr3_nt: TGTGCCTGGAGTGTTGAACAGTTCTCTGGGCAGTACTTC

v_call: TRBV7-9
clone_size: .
j_call: TRBJ2-5
d_call: TRBD2
cdr3_aa: CASSSWTSGETQYF
cdr3_nt: TGTGCCAGCAGCTCCTGGACTAGCGGGGAGACCCAGTACTTC

v_call: TRBV28
clone_size: .
j_call: TRBJ2-7
d_call: .
cdr3_aa: CASRGLGGNGYEQYF
cdr3_nt: TGTGCCAGCAGGGGTCTTGGGGGAAACGGCTACGAGCAGTACTTC

v_call: TRBV14
clone_size: few
j_call: TRBJ2-2
d_call: .
cdr3_aa: CASSSLGGAGELFF
cdr3_nt: TGTGCCAGCAGCTCTTTAGGCGGGGCCGGGGAGCTGTTTTTT

v_call: TRBV10-3
clone_size: .
j_call: TRBJ1-5
d_call: .
cdr3_aa: CAISVRTDQPQHF
cdr3_nt: TGTGCCATCAGTGTAAGGACGGATCAGCCCCAGCATTTT

v_call: TRBV7-9
clone_size: .
j_call: TRBJ1-6
d_call: .
cdr3_aa: CASSLFQAHNSPLHF
cdr3_nt: TGTGCCAGCAGCTTATTCCAGGCTCATAATTCACCCCTCCACTTT